This entry concerns a single T cell receptor (beta chain). V was pared by 1 base and J by 5 bases, with 14 bases between. Per germline, CDR1 SGHVS and CDR2 FQNEAQ. CDR3 length: 16 amino acids. This record belongs to a study of blood T cell repertoires in COVID-19. The data were produced by immunoSEQ multiplex PCR, yet TCRdb's version contains in-frame clones alone and is incomplete. The sample has under 45,000 clones, 65% to 80% seen once. The chain recombines TRBV7-8 with TRBJ2-2; maybe TRBD1 (5 bases). The material sequenced was peripheral blood. The TCR was taken from a man at least 80 years old with acute or convalescent COVID-19. CDR3: CASSLGTATVTGELFF. CDR3 DNA sequence: TGTGCCAGCAGCTTAGGTACCGCGACAGTTACCGGGGAGCTGTTTTTT.